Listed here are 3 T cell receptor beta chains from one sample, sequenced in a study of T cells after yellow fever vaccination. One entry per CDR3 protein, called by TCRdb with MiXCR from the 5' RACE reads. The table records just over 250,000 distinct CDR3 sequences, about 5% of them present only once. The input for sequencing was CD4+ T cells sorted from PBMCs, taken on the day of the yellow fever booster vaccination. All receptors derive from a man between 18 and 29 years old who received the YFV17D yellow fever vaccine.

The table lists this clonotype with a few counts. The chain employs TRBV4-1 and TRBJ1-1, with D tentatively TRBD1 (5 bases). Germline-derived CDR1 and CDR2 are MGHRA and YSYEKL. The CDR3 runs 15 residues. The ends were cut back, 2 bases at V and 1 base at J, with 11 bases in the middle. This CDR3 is CASSQNPRANTEAFF. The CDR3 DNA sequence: TGCGCCAGCAGCCAAAACCCCAGGGCGAACACTGAAGCTTTCTTT.

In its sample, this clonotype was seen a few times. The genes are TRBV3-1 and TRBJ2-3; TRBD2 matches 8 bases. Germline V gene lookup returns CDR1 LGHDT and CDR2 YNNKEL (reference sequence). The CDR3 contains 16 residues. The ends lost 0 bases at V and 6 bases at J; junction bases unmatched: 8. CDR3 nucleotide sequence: TGTGCCAGCAGCCAAGATCCTAGCGGGTTCCGCGATACGCAGTATTTT. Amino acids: CASSQDPSGFRDTQYF.

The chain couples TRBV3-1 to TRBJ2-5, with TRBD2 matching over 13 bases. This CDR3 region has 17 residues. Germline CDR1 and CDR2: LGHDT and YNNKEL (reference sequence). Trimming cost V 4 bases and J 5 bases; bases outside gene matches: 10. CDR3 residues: CASSPYPGTSGAETQYF. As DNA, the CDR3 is TGTGCCAGCAGCCCCTACCCCGGGACTAGCGGGGCGGAGACCCAGTACTTC.